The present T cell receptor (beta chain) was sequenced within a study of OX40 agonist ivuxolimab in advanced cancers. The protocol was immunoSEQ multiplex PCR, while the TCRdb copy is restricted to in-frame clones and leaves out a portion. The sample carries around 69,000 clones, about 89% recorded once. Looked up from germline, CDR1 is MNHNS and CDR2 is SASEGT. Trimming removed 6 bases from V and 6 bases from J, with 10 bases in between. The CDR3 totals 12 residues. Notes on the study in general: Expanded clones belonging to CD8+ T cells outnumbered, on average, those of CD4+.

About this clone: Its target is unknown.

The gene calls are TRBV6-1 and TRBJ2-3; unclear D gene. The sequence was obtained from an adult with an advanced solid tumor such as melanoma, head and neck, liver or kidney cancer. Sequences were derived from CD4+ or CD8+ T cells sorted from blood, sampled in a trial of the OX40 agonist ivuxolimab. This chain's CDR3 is CASSLSRDTQYF. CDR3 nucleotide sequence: TGTGCCAGCAGCCTTTCGCGGGATACGCAGTATTTT.